The sequence of this TCR beta chain was determined in a study of blood T cell repertoires in COVID-19. Study information: Acute-phase and convalescent COVID-19 samples originated in the United States, Italy and Spain.

Germline-derived CDR1 and CDR2 are SGHKS and YYEKEE (reference sequence). CDR3 length: 13 residues. The V and J ends lost 4 bases and 2 bases, in that order; junction bases with no gene match: 2. Method: immunoSEQ multiplex PCR; TCRdb's copy keeps in-frame clones and lacks some. The sample carries under 75,000 clones, less than 75% recorded once. This clonotype was sampled from a woman aged 45-59 years with active or convalescent COVID-19. Specimen: peripheral blood. The chain employs TRBV5-5 and TRBJ2-5; 7 positions agree with TRBD1. The chain's CDR3 is CASSGTEQETQYF. CDR3 DNA sequence: TGTGCCAGCAGCGGGACAGAGCAAGAGACCCAGTACTTC.